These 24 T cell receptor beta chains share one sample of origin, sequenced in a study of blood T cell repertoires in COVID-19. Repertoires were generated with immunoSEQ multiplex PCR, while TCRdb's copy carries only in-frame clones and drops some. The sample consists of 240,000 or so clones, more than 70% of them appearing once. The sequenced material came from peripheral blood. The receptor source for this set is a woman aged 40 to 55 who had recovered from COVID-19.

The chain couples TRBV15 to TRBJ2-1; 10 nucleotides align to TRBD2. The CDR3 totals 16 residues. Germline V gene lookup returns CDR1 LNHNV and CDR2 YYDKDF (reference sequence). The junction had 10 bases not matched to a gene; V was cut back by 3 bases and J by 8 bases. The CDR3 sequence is CATSRPLAGVGHEQFF. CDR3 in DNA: TGTGCCACCAGCAGGCCCCTAGCGGGAGTGGGGCATGAGCAGTTCTTC.

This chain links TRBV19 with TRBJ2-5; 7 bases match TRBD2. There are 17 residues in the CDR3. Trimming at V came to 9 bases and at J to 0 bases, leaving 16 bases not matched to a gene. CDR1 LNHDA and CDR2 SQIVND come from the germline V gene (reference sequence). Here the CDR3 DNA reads TGTGCCAGCTCCACTTCTGGGGGGGGTTCGTACCAAGAGACCCAGTACTTC. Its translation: CASSTSGGGSYQETQYF.

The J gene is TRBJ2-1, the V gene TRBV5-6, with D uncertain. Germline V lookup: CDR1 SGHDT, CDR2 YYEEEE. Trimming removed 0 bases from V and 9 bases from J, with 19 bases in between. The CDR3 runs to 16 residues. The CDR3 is CASSLGQTPRFGEQFF. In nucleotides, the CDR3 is TGTGCCAGCAGCTTGGGTCAGACCCCGCGGTTCGGTGAGCAGTTCTTC.

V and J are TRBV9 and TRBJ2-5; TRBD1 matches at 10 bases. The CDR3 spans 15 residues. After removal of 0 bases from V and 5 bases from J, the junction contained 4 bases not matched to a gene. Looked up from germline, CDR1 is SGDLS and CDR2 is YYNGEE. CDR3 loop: CASSVAPGQGETQYF. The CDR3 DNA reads TGTGCCAGCAGCGTAGCTCCGGGACAGGGGGAGACCCAGTACTTC. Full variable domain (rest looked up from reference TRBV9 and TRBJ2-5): DSGVTQTPKHLITATGQRVTLRCSPRSGDLSVYWYQQSLDQGLQFLIQYYNGEERAKGNILERFSAQQFPDLHSELNLSSLELGDSALYFCASSVAPGQGETQYFGPGTRLLVL.

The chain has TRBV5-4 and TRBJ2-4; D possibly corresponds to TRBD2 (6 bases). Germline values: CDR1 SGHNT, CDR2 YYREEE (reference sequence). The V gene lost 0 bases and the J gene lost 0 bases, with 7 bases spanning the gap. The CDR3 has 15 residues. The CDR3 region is CASSLGGLAKNIQYF. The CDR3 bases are TGTGCCAGCAGCTTGGGGGGACTAGCCAAAAACATTCAGTACTTC.

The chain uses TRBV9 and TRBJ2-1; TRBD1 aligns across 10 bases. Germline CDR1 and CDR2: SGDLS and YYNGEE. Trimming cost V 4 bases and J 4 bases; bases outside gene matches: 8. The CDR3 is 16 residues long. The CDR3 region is CASSLWDRGTYNEQFF. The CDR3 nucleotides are TGTGCCAGCAGCCTTTGGGACAGGGGAACTTACAATGAGCAGTTCTTC.

The CDR3 DNA reads as TGCAGCGTCGCCCCCGGTGGGAACACTGAAGCTTTCTTT. This sequence encodes CSVAPGGNTEAFF. The rearrangement uses TRBV29-1 and TRBJ1-1, with D unresolved. Trimming shortened V by 6 bases and J by 1 base, and 12 bases separated the two germline ends. Germline loops: CDR1 SQVTM, CDR2 ANQGSEA. This CDR3 is 13 amino acids long. Full variable domain (remainder filled in from reference TRBV29-1 and TRBJ1-1): SAVISQKPSRDICQRGTSLTIQCQVDSQVTMMFWYRQQPGQSLTLIATANQGSEATYESGFVIDKFPISRPNLTFSTLTVSNMSPEDSSIYLCSVAPGGNTEAFFGQGTRLTVV.

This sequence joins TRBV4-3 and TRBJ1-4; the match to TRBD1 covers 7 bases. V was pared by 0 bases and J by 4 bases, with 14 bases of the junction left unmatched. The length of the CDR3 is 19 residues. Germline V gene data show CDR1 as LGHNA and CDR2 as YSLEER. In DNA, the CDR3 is TGCGCCAGCAGCCAAGATCTCGGGGGGGTCGGGACAGATAATGAAAAACTGTTTTTT. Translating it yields CASSQDLGGVGTDNEKLFF.

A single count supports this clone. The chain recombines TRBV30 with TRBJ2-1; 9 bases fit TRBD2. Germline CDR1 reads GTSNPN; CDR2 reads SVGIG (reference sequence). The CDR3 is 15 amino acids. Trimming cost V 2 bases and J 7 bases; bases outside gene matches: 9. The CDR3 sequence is CAWSSGAGGGNEQFF. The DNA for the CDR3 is TGTGCCTGGAGTTCCGGGGCGGGAGGGGGGAATGAGCAGTTCTTC.

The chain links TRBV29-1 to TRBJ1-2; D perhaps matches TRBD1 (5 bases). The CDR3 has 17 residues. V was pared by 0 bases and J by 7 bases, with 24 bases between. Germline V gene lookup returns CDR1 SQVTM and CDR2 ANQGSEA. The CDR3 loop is CSVEDRSRLKRGGGYTF. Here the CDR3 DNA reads TGCAGCGTTGAAGATAGATCACGCTTAAAGAGGGGAGGTGGCTACACCTTC.

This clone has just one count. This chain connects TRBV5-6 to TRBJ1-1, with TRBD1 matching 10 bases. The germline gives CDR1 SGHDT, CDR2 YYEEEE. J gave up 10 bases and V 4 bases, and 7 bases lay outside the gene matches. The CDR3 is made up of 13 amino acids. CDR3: CASSADRGLGAFF. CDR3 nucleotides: TGTGCCAGCAGCGCCGACAGGGGGCTGGGAGCTTTCTTT.

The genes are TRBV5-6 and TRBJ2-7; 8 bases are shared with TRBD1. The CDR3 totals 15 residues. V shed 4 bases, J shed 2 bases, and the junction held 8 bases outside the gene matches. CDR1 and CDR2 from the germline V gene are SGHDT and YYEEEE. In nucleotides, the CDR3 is TGTGCCAGCAGCCCCACGGGACAGGCTGCCTACGAGCAGTACTTC. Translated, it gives CASSPTGQAAYEQYF. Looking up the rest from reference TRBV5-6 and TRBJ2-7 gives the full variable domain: DAGVTQSPTHLIKTRGQQVTLRCSPKSGHDTVSWYQQALGQGPQFIFQYYEEEERQRGNFPDRFSGHQFPNYSSELNVNALLLGDSALYLCASSPTGQAAYEQYFGPGTRLTVT.

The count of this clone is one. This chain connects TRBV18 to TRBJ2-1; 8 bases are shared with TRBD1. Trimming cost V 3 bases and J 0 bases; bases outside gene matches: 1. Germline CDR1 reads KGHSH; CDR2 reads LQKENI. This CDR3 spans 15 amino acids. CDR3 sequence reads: CASSPTGGSYNEQFF. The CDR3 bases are TGTGCCAGCTCACCCACAGGGGGCTCCTACAATGAGCAGTTCTTC.

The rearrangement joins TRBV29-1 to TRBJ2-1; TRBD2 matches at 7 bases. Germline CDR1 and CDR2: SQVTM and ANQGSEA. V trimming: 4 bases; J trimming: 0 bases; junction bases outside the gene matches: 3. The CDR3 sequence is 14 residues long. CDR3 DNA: TGCAGCGTTGGGGGACTACGCTCCTACAATGAGCAGTTCTTC. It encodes CSVGGLRSYNEQFF.

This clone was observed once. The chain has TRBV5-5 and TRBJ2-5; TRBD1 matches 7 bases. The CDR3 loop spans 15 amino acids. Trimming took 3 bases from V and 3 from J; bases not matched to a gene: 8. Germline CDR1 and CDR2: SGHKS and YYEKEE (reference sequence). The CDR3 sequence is CASSSVGQAKETQYF. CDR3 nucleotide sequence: TGTGCCAGCAGCTCGGTCGGACAGGCGAAAGAGACCCAGTACTTC.

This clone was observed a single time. In DNA, the CDR3 is TGCGCCAGCAGCCAACTAGTGCGGAACACTGAAGCTTTCTTT. Residues: CASSQLVRNTEAFF. The V and J genes are TRBV4-3 and TRBJ1-1; no firm D call. Germline V gene lookup returns CDR1 LGHNA and CDR2 YSLEER. The V gene lost 2 bases and the J gene lost 1 base, with 8 bases spanning the gap. The CDR3 is made up of 14 amino acids.

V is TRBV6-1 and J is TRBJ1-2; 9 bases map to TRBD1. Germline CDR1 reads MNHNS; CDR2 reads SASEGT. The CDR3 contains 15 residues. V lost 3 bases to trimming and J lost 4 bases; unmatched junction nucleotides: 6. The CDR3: CASSDQQGAGYGYTF. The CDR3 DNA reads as TGTGCCAGCAGTGACCAACAGGGGGCCGGCTATGGCTACACCTTC.

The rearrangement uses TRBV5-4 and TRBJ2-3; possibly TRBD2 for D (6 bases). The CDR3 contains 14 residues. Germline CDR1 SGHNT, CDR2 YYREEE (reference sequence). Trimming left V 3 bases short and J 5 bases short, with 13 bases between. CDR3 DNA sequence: TGTGCCAGCAGCTGGACCATGGGGGGAGATACGCAGTATTTT. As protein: CASSWTMGGDTQYF.

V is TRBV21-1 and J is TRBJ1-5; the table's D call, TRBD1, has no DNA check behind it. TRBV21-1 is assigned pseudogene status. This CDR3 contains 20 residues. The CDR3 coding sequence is TGTGCCAGCAGCAATTTCGAACCCTCCAGGGACAAGGACCTCGATCAGCCCCAGCATTTT. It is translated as CASSNFEPSRDKDLDQPQHF.

CDR3 sequence: CASRQTSPTDTQYF. The DNA for the CDR3 is TGTGCCAGCAGACAGACTAGCCCCACAGATACGCAGTATTTT. The V call is TRBV6-5, the J call TRBJ2-3; 7 bases map to TRBD2. This CDR3 is 14 amino acids long. The germline V gene has CDR1 MNHEY and CDR2 SVGAGI. J gave up 2 bases and V 6 bases, and 5 bases lay outside the gene matches.

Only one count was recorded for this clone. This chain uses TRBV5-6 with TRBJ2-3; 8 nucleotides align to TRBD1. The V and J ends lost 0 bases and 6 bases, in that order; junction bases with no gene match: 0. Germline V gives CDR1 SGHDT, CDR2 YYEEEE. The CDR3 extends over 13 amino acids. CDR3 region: CASSLGDRDTQYF. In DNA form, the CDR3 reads TGTGCCAGCAGCTTGGGGGACAGGGATACGCAGTATTTT. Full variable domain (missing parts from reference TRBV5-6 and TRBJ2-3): DAGVTQSPTHLIKTRGQQVTLRCSPKSGHDTVSWYQQALGQGPQFIFQYYEEEERQRGNFPDRFSGHQFPNYSSELNVNALLLGDSALYLCASSLGDRDTQYFGPGTRLTVL.

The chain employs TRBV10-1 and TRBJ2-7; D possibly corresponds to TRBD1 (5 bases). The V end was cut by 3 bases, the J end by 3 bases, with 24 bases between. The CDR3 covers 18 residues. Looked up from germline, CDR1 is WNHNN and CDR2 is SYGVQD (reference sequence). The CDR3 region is CASSEGVGAETTYYEQYV. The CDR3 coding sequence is TGCGCCAGCAGTGAAGGGGTAGGGGCCGAGACGACTTACTACGAGCAGTACGTC.

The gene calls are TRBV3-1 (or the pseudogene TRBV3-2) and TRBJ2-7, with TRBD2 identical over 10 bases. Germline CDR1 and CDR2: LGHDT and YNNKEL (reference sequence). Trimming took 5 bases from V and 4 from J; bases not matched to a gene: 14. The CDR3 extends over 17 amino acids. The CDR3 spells CASSAAEASGSGYEQYF. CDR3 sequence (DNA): TGTGCCAGCAGCGCCGCGGAGGCTAGCGGGAGTGGGTACGAGCAGTACTTC.

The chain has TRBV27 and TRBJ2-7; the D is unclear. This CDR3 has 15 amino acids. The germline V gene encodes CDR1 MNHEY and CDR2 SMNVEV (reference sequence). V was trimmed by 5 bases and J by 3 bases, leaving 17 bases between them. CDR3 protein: CASSPSGLHFYEQYV. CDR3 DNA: TGTGCCAGCAGTCCTTCAGGCCTCCATTTCTACGAGCAGTACGTC.